This T cell receptor beta chain was recorded in a study of shared clonotypes between healthy human individuals. CD45RA+ naive and CD45RA-negative memory subsets were separated from CD4+ cells. Concerning this clone: Its cognate antigen is unknown.

Replicate PCRs from sorted subsets contained 200 ng DNA, which is some 30,000 T cell genomes. Profiling relied on immunoSEQ multiplex PCR, and the TCRdb table lists in-frame clones only, not all of them. The table lists about 960,000 clones, approximately 80% of them singletons. The CDR3 runs 12 residues. The germline gives CDR1 KGHSH, CDR2 LQKENI. Trimming took off 5 bases at V and 7 bases at J, with 12 bases between the two ends. Overall study results and limits: Few donors limited the genetic and exposure-history diversity represented. Although depth was large, rarefaction showed that sequencing of the sorted subsets was incomplete.

The gene calls are TRBV18 and TRBJ2-7, with D possibly matching TRBD2 (5 bases). Sequenced material: memory CD4+ T cells sorted from blood. The subset here: CD45RA-negative fraction. The sequence was obtained from a man between 18 and 35 years old in good health. The CDR3 region is CASSSDFWEQYF. CDR3 in DNA: TGTGCCAGCTCATCGGACTTTTGGGAGCAGTACTTC.